This is a list of T cell receptor beta chains from one sample in a study of PD-1 blockade in classical Hodgkin lymphoma. Libraries were prepared by immunoSEQ multiplex PCR; TCRdb keeps only in-frame clonotypes and omits some of them. The sample contains 25,000 to 30,000 clones, more than 80% of which appear only once. Specimen: CD4+ T cells from blood. These receptors all stem from a human donor with classical Hodgkin lymphoma. Each CDR3 is given with its conserved first and last residue. A D gene is named only where the DNA matches it firmly. Clone size appears in some rows only: once, few, many, or a class for an expanded clone.

V,size,D,J,DNA,CDR3
TRBV6-1,.,TRBD1,TRBJ2-6,TGTGCCAGCAGTGGGCAAACAGGGGACTCTGGGGCCAACGTCCTGACTTTC,CASSGQTGDSGANVLTF
TRBV7-2,few,.,TRBJ2-1,TGTGCCAGCAGCTTTGATAGCTCCTACAATGAGCAGTTCTTC,CASSFDSSYNEQFF
TRBV23-1,.,.,TRBJ1-1,TGCGCCAGCAGTCGATCCCTCGGGGGAAAGAACACTGAAGCTTTCTTT,CASSRSLGGKNTEAFF
TRBV19,few,.,TRBJ1-2,TGTGCCAGTACCTTAGAAGGAGGGGCTAACTATGGCTACACCTTC,CASTLEGGANYGYTF
TRBV30,.,.,TRBJ1-2,TGTGCCTGGACGGCAGGGATGGGGCGTGGCTACACCTTC,CAWTAGMGRGYTF
TRBV5-1,.,TRBD2,TRBJ2-1,TGCGCCAGCAGCTTGGTGACTAGCGGGAGCCACAATGAGCAGTTCTTC,CASSLVTSGSHNEQFF
TRBV19,.,.,TRBJ1-5,TGTGCCAGTAGCCCGGGGAGGGATCAGCCCCAGCATTTT,CASSPGRDQPQHF
TRBV11-2,once,TRBD1,TRBJ2-5,TGTGCCAGCAGCTTTAGCTTGGGACAGGAGGAGGAGACCCAGTACTTC,CASSFSLGQEEETQYF
TRBV5-6,.,TRBD2,TRBJ2-5,TGTGCCAGCAGCTTGGGACTAGCGGGAAGGCAAGAGACCCAGTACTTC,CASSLGLAGRQETQYF
TRBV7-7,.,TRBD1,TRBJ2-3,TGTGCCAGCAGCGTCCGGGACAGGGGGATATCAGATACGCAGTATTTT,CASSVRDRGISDTQYF
TRBV6-5,.,.,TRBJ1-2,TGTGCCAGCAGACGGGACACCCGTGGCTATGGCTACACCTTC,CASRRDTRGYGYTF
TRBV29-1,.,TRBD1,TRBJ1-2,TGCAGCGTTGTACAGGGGGCGATTTTTGGCTATGGCTACACCTTC,CSVVQGAIFGYGYTF
TRBV29-1,.,.,TRBJ2-7,TGCAGCGTTGAGCCCCCGGGTTGGGGCGAGCAGTACTTC,CSVEPPGWGEQYF
TRBV2,.,.,TRBJ1-1,TGTGCCAGCATCTATAACACTGAAGCTTTCTTT,CASIYNTEAFF
TRBV19,.,TRBD1,TRBJ1-5,TGTGCCAGTAGTATGGGCAGGGGGCATCAGCCCCAGCATTTT,CASSMGRGHQPQHF
TRBV2,.,.,TRBJ1-5,TGTGCCAGCAGTGAACGAGTTCTTAGCAATCAGCCCCAGCATTTT,CASSERVLSNQPQHF
TRBV25-1,.,.,TRBJ2-3,TGTGCCAGCAGTGACCGTCGACAGGACGGCACAGATACGCAGTATTTT,CASSDRRQDGTDTQYF
TRBV30,.,.,TRBJ2-3,TGTGCCTGGAGTTTAAGCACAGATACGCAGTATTTT,CAWSLSTDTQYF
TRBV11-1,once,.,TRBJ2-7,TGTGCCAGCAGCTTATTAGGCGGGAAGCACGAGCAGTACTTC,CASSLLGGKHEQYF
TRBV6-6,.,TRBD2,TRBJ2-1,TGTGCCAGCAACTACCGCCTAGCGGGAGCTGAGCAGTTCTTC,CASNYRLAGAEQFF
TRBV7-9,.,.,TRBJ1-1,TGTGCCAGCAGCTTACGGGGGACTGAAGCTTTCTTT,CASSLRGTEAFF
TRBV19,.,TRBD1,TRBJ2-1,TGTGCCAGTAGTCAATCGGGACAGGGATTAAGGAATGAGCAGTTCTTC,CASSQSGQGLRNEQFF
TRBV11-2,.,.,TRBJ1-1,TGTGCCAGCAGCTTAGAATTTCGGCAGGTCCGCACTGAAGCTTTCTTT,CASSLEFRQVRTEAFF
TRBV9,.,.,TRBJ2-7,TGTGCCAGCAGCGTAGGGGCGGGATTTGGCGGGAAGTCCTACGAGCAGTACTTC,CASSVGAGFGGKSYEQYF
TRBV11-3,.,TRBD2,TRBJ2-7,TGTGCCAGCAGCTTAGGACTAGCGGGAGGAATTCGCGAGCAGTACTTC,CASSLGLAGGIREQYF
TRBV19,few,.,TRBJ2-2,TGTGCCAGTCGGGGGCCCGGGGAGCTGTTTTTT,CASRGPGELFF
TRBV7-2,.,TRBD1,TRBJ1-2,TGTGCCAGCAGCTGGGACAGGGGTGGCTACACCTTC,CASSWDRGGYTF
TRBV2,.,.,TRBJ2-6,TGTGCCAGCAGCGGGGGAGCTGGGGCCAACGTCCTGACTTTC,CASSGGAGANVLTF
TRBV28,few,.,TRBJ1-4,TGTGCCAGCTGCGAAGGGCAGGGCTTTGAAAAACTGTTTTTT,CASCEGQGFEKLFF
TRBV9,once,.,TRBJ2-7,TGTGCCAGCAGCGTAGAGGTCGCCTGGGGGGAGCAGTACTTC,CASSVEVAWGEQYF
TRBV28,.,TRBD1,TRBJ2-1,TGTGCCAGCAGGGGACAGGGCTCCTACAATGAGCAGTTCTTC,CASRGQGSYNEQFF
TRBV6-4,.,.,TRBJ2-3,TGTGCCAGCAGTGACAGTCCCACAGATACGCAGTATTTT,CASSDSPTDTQYF
TRBV28,.,TRBD2,TRBJ2-7,TGTGCCAGCAGTATGGGAGGGACGGGAAACGAGCAGTACTTC,CASSMGGTGNEQYF
TRBV7-2,.,.,TRBJ2-7,TGTGCCAGCTCTAGCGCCTACGAGCAGTACTTC,CASSSAYEQYF
TRBV7-9,.,TRBD2,TRBJ2-1,TGTGCCAGCAGCGGAACCACTAGCGGGAGAACCTACAATGAGCAGTTCTTC,CASSGTTSGRTYNEQFF
TRBV5-6,.,.,TRBJ2-4,TGTGCCAGCATGAGGCAGGGGGGAAACATTCAGTACTTC,CASMRQGGNIQYF
TRBV7-6,.,TRBD1,TRBJ1-4,TGTGCCAGCAGCTTAGCGCCGGGACAGACCCTCTTGGGATTGTTTTTT,CASSLAPGQTLLGLFF
TRBV4-1,.,TRBD1,TRBJ1-2,TGCGCCAGCAGCCATCCGGGACAGCCCTCCGGGGGCTACACCTTC,CASSHPGQPSGGYTF
TRBV28,.,.,TRBJ1-4,TGTGCCAGCAGTTTTCACCAGGGTATAGAAAAACTGTTTTTT,CASSFHQGIEKLFF
TRBV5-1,.,.,TRBJ2-7,TGCGCCAGCAGAGCCGACGCCGCCTACGAGCAGTACTTC,CASRADAAYEQYF
TRBV7-9,.,.,TRBJ2-2,TGTGCCAGCAGCTTATGGACTCCGAACACCGGGGAGCTGTTTTTT,CASSLWTPNTGELFF
TRBV25-1,.,.,TRBJ2-3,TGTGCCAGCAGTGAATTCCAGTATGGAGATACGCAGTATTTT,CASSEFQYGDTQYF
TRBV6-5,.,.,TRBJ2-3,TGTGCCAGCAGCTACGGGGCAGGGGGGCCAGATACGCAGTATTTT,CASSYGAGGPDTQYF
TRBV5-1,.,TRBD2,TRBJ2-2,TGCGCCAGCAGTTCCTTAGCGGGAGGAGCCGGGGAGCTGTTTTTT,CASSSLAGGAGELFF
TRBV4-3,once,TRBD2,TRBJ2-3,TGCGCCAGCAGCCAAGGACTAGCGGGAGATTGGGCAGATACGCAGTATTTT,CASSQGLAGDWADTQYF
TRBV2,.,TRBD1,TRBJ1-5,TGTGCCAGCAGACAGGGGGCCCAAAGGAATCAGCCCCAGCATTTT,CASRQGAQRNQPQHF
TRBV5-4,once,TRBD2,TRBJ2-1,TGTGCCAGCAGCCAACGGATGGGAGGGGACTTGAATGAGCAGTTCTTC,CASSQRMGGDLNEQFF
TRBV28,.,.,TRBJ1-2,TGTGCCAGCAGAAAGACAGTTTACGGCTACACCTTC,CASRKTVYGYTF
TRBV28,.,.,TRBJ2-1,TGTGCCAGCAGTTTACTGCAGGGGGGATACAATGAGCAGTTCTTC,CASSLLQGGYNEQFF
TRBV19,.,.,TRBJ1-1,TGTGCCAGTAGTAGGACAGCCTACACTGAAGCTTTCTTT,CASSRTAYTEAFF
TRBV7-2,.,TRBD1,TRBJ1-5,TGTGCCAGCAGCCTCAGGGGGGTTAGCAATCAGCCCCAGCATTTT,CASSLRGVSNQPQHF
TRBV28,.,TRBD2,TRBJ2-3,TGTGCCAGCAGCGGCGGGACTAGCGGGAGTTCGCAGTATTTT,CASSGGTSGSSQYF
TRBV7-2,.,TRBD1,TRBJ1-4,TGTGCCAGCAGTTTAGAGGGACAGGGTGAAAAACTGTTTTTT,CASSLEGQGEKLFF
TRBV6-5,.,.,TRBJ2-7,TGTGCCAGCAGTTTGCCGGGAGAGGTCTACGAGCAGTACTTC,CASSLPGEVYEQYF
TRBV5-1,few,.,TRBJ1-5,TGCGCCAGCAGCTTGGGACAGAACAATCAGCCCCAGCATTTT,CASSLGQNNQPQHF
TRBV6-5,.,.,TRBJ1-1,TGTGCCAGCAGTTACTCGATGGGGGACTCTGAAGCTTTCTTT,CASSYSMGDSEAFF
TRBV5-4,.,.,TRBJ2-2,TGTGCCAGCAGCACCGGAGGGGTCACCGGGGAGCTGTTTTTT,CASSTGGVTGELFF
TRBV6-5,.,.,TRBJ2-7,TGTGCCAGCAGTTACTACTATAGTGGCTCCTACGAGCAGTACTTC,CASSYYYSGSYEQYF